Sequencing of this T cell receptor beta chain was carried out in a study of T cells in tuberculosis. Study as a whole: Sequenced TCRs come from CD1B-GMM tetramer-binding T cells.

TCRdb's table, derived via immunoSEQ multiplex PCR, lists solely in-frame clones and lacks some. The profile shows 70,000 to 95,000 clones, approximately 91% of them singletons. The study, taken as a whole, reports: T cells binding CD1B-GMM tetramer weakly possibly escaped the sort.

The CDR3 loop spans 15 amino acids. Germline V gives CDR1 SGHRS, CDR2 YFSETQ. The germline V and J ends were trimmed by 0 bases and 4 bases, with 12 bases remaining between them. Cells were sorted from thawed PBMC rested overnight and stained with GMM-loaded CD1B tetramer, viability dye and anti-CD3. CD1B tetramers were loaded with Rhodococcus equi-derived C32 glucose monomycolate. CD14-expressing monocytes were removed from PBMC before cryopreservation and sorting. Each donor contributed 80,000 to 100,000 sorted tetramer-negative cells. J is TRBJ2-3 and V is TRBV5-1; D is possibly TRBD1 (5 bases). Sequenced: CD1b-GMM tetramer-negative cells sorted from PBMCs. The source is an adult woman with latent tuberculosis. DNA of the CDR3: TGCGCCAGCAGCTTGGAGCCAGGGCGGCCAGATACGCAGTATTTT. Translation gives CASSLEPGRPDTQYF.